Sequencing of this T cell receptor beta chain was carried out in a study of CD8 T cell repertoires and HIV-1 epitope variants. About the research overall: Controls were a CMV, EBV and flu pool, Ebola AY9, and no peptide. Study-level findings and limits: Most of the nine antigen-specific clonotypes appeared cross-reactive to autologous or escape variants.

Produced via immunoSEQ multiplex PCR; TCRdb's table is partial and in-frame only. The sample carries over a thousand clones, approximately 66% recorded once. This clone turned up a few times. Its antigen is unidentified. An end of the junction does not agree with germline; a read error may underlie this. The source of this sequence is a male donor with HIV. Sequencing was done on a sample of cultured CD8+ T cells derived from PBMCs.

The CDR3 DNA reads TGTGCCAGCAGCGCGGGACTAGGTTCCTCCGAGCAGTACTTC. Its translation: CASSAGLGSSEQYF. The chain has TRBV5-6 and TRBJ2-7; TRBD2 matches at 8 bases. This CDR3 region has 14 residues. Germline V gene data show CDR1 as SGHDT and CDR2 as YYEEEE.